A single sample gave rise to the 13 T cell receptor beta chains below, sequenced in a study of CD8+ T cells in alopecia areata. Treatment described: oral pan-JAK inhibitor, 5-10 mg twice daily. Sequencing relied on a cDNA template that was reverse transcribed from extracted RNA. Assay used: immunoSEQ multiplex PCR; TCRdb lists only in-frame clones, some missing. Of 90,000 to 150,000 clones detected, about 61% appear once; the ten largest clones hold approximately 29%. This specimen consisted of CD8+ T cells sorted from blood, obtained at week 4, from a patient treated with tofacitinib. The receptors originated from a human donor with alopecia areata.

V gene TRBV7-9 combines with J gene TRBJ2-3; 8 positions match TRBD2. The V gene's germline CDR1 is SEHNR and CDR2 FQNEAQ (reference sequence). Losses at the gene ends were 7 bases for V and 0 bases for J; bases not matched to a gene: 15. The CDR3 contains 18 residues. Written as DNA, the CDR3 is TGTGCCAGCATCTTTCCCCGACCGAGCGGGGGTAGCACAGATACGCAGTATTTT. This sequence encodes CASIFPRPSGGSTDTQYF.

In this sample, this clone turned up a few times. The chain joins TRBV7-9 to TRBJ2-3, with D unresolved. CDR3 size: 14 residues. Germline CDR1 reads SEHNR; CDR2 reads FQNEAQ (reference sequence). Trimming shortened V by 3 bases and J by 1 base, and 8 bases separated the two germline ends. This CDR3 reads CASSFGQGTDTQYF. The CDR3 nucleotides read TGTGCCAGCAGCTTTGGTCAGGGCACAGATACGCAGTATTTT.

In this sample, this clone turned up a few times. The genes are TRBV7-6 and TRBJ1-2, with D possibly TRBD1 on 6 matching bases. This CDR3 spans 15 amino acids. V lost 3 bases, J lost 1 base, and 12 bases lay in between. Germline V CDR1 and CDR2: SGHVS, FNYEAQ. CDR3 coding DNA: TGTGCCAGCAGCTTGCGGGACAACTTTAACTATGGCTACACCTTC. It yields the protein CASSLRDNFNYGYTF.

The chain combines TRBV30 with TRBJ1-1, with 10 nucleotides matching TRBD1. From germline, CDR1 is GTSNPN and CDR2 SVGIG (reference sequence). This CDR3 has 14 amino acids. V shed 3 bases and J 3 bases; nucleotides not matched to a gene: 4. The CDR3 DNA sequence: TGTGCCTGGAGCCCCGGGACAGGGGACACTGAAGCTTTCTTT. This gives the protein CAWSPGTGDTEAFF.

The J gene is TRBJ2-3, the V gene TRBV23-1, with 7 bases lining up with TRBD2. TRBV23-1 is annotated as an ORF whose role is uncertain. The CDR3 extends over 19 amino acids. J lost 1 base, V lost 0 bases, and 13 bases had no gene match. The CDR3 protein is CASSQSAPGQRGGTDTQYF. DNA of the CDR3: TGCGCCAGCAGTCAATCTGCCCCTGGGCAGCGGGGTGGCACAGATACGCAGTATTTT.

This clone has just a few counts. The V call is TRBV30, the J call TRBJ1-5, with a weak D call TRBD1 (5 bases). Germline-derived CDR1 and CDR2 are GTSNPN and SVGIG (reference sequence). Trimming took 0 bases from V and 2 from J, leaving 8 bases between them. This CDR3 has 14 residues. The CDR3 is CAWSVGVGNQPQHF. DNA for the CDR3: TGTGCCTGGAGTGTGGGGGTTGGCAATCAGCCCCAGCATTTT.

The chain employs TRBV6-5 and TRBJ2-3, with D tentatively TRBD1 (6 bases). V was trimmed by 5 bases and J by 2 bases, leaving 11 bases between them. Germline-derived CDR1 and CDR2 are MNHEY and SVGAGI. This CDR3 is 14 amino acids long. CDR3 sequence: CASSDRDNTDTQYF. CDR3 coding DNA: TGTGCCAGCAGTGACCGGGACAACACAGATACGCAGTATTTT.

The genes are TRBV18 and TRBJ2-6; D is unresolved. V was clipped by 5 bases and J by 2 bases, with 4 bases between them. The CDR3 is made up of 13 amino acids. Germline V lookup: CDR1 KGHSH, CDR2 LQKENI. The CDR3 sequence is CASSGTGANVLTF. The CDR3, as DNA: TGTGCCAGCTCAGGGACTGGGGCCAACGTCCTGACTTTC. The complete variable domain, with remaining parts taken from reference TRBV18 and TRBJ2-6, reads NAGVMQNPRHLVRRRGQEARLRCSPMKGHSHVYWYRQLPEEGLKFMVYLQKENIIDESGMPKERFSAEFPKEGPSILRIQQVVRGDSAAYFCASSGTGANVLTFGAGSRLTVL.

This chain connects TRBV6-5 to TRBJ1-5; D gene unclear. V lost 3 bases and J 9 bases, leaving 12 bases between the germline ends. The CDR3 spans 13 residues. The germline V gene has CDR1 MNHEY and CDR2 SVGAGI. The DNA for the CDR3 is TGTGCCAGCAGTTATTCTTGGGATGGGCCCCAGCATTTT. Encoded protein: CASSYSWDGPQHF.

The chain's CDR3 is CASTPASVGIGTGELFF. The DNA of the CDR3 is TGTGCCAGCACCCCAGCCTCAGTGGGAATAGGTACCGGGGAGCTGTTTTTT. The chain combines TRBV28 with TRBJ2-2; D not certain. The CDR3 length is 17 residues. V was trimmed by 7 bases and J by 5 bases, leaving 23 bases between them. Germline loops: CDR1 MDHEN, CDR2 SYDVKM.

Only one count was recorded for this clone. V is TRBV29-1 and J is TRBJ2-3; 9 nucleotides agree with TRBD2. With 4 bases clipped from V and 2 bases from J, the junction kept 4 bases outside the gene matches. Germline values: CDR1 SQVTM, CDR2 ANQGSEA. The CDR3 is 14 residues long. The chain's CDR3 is CSVAERGDTDTQYF. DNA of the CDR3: TGCAGCGTTGCAGAGCGGGGGGACACAGATACGCAGTATTTT.

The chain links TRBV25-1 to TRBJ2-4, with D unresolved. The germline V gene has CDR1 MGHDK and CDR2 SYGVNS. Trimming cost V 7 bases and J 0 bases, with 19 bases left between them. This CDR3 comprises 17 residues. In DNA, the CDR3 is TGTGCCAGCATTCAAATCGGGCACTCCGAAGCCAAAAACATTCAGTACTTC. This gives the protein CASIQIGHSEAKNIQYF. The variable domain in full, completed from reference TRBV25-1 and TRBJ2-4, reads EADIYQTPRYLVIGTGKKITLECSQTMGHDKMYWYQQDPGMELHLIHYSYGVNSTEKGDLSSESTVSRIRTEHFPLTLESARPSHTSQYLCASIQIGHSEAKNIQYFGAGTRLSVL.

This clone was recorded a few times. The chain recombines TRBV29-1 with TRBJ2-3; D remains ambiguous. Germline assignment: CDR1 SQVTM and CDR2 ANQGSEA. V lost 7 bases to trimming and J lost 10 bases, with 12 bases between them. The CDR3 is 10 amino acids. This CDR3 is CSAPLSAQYF. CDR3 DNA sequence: TGCAGCGCCCCCCTGTCGGCGCAGTATTTT.